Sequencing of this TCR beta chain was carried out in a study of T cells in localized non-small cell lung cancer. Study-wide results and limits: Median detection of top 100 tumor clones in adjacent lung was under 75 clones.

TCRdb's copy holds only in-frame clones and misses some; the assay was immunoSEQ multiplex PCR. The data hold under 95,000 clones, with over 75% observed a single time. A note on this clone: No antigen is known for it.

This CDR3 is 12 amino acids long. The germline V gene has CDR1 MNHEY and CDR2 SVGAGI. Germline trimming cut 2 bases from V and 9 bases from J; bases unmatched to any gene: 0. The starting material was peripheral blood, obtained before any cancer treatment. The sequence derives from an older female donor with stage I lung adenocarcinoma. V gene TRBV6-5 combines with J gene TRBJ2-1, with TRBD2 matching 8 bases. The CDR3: CASSYAGGEQFF. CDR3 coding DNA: TGTGCCAGCAGTTACGCGGGGGGTGAGCAGTTCTTC.